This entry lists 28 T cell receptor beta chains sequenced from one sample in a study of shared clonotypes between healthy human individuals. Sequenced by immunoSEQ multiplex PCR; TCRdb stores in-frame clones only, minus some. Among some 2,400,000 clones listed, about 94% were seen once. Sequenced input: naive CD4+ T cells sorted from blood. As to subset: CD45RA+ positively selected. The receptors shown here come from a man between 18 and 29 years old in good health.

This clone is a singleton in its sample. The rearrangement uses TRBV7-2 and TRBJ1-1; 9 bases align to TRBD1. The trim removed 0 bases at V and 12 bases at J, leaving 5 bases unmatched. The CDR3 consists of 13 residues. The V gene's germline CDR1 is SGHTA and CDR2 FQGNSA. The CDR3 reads CASSLALGQGSFF. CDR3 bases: TGTGCCAGCAGCTTAGCCCTGGGACAGGGATCTTTCTTT.

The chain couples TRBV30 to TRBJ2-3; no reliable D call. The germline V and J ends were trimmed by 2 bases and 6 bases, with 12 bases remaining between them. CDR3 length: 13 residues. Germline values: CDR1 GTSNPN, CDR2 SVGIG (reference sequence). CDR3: CAWSLRRGDTQYF. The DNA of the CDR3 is TGTGCCTGGAGTCTACGGCGTGGGGATACGCAGTATTTT.

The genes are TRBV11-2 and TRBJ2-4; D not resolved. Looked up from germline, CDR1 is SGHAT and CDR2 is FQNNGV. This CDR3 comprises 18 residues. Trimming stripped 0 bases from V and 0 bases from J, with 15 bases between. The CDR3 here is CASSLDFVREVAKNIQYF. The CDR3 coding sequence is TGTGCCAGCAGCTTAGATTTCGTCCGTGAGGTAGCCAAAAACATTCAGTACTTC.

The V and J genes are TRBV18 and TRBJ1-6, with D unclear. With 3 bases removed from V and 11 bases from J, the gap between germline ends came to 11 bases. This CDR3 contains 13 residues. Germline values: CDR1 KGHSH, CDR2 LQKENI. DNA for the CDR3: TGTGCCAGCTCACCTAACCCAAGCCCACCCCTCCACTTT. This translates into CASSPNPSPPLHF.

CDR3 sequence reads: CASRATGEDYGYTF. The CDR3 DNA reads as TGTGCCAGCAGGGCGACGGGGGAGGACTATGGCTACACCTTC. The J gene is TRBJ1-2, the V gene TRBV25-1; the D gene is possibly TRBD1 (5 bases). The CDR3 consists of 14 residues. Germline V CDR1 and CDR2: MGHDK, SYGVNS. Trimming shortened V by 6 bases and J by 3 bases, and 14 bases separated the two germline ends.

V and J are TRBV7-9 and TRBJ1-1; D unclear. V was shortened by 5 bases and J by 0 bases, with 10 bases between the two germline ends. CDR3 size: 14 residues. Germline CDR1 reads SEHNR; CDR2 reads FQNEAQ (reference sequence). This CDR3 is CASSPWQLNTEAFF. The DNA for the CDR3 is TGTGCCAGCAGCCCTTGGCAACTGAACACTGAAGCTTTCTTT.

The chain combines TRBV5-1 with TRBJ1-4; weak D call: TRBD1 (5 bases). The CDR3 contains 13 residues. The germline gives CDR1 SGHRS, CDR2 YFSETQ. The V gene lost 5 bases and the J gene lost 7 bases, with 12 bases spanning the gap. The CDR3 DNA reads TGCGCCAGCAGGGACACATTGCGTGAAAAACTGTTTTTT. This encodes CASRDTLREKLFF.

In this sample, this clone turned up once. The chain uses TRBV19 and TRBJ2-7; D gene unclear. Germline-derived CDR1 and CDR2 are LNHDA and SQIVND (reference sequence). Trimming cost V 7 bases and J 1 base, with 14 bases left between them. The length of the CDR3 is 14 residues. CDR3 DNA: TGTGCCAGTACTCTTACAGAAGGTTCCTACGAGCAGTACTTC. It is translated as CASTLTEGSYEQYF.

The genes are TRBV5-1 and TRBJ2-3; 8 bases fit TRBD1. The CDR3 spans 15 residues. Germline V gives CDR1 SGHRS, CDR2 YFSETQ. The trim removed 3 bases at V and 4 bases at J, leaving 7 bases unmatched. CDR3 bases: TGCGCCAGCAGCTCCTCGGACAGGGTCCCAGATACGCAGTATTTT. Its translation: CASSSSDRVPDTQYF.

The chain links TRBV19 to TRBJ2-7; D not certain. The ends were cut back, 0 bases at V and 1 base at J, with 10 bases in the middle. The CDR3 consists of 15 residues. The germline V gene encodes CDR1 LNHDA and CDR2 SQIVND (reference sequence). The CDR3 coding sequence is TGTGCCAGTAGTATAGATTCCGGGCCTTCCTACGAGCAGTACTTC. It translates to CASSIDSGPSYEQYF.

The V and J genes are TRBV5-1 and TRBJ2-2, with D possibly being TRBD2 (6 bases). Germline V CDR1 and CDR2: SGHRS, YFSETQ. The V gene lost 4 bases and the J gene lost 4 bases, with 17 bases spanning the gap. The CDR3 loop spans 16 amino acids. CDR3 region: CASSLTGGASTGELFF. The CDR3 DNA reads TGCGCCAGCAGCCTAACCGGAGGGGCCAGCACCGGGGAGCTGTTTTTT.

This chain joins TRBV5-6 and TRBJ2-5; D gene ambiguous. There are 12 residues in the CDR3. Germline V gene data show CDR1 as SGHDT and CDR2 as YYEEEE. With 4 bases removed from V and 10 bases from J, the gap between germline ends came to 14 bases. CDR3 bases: TGTGCCAGCAGCCAGACGAACCGCCGCCAGTACTTC. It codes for CASSQTNRRQYF.

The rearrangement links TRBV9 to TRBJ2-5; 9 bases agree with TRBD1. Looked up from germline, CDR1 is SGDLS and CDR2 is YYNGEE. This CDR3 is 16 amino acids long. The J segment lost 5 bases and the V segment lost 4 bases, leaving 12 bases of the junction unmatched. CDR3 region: CASSSDSGQGGETQYF. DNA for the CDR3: TGTGCCAGCAGCTCGGACTCGGGACAGGGTGGGGAGACCCAGTACTTC.

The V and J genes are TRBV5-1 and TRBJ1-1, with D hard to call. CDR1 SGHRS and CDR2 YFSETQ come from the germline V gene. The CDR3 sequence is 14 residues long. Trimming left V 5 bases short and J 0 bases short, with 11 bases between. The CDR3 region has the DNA TGCGCCAGCAGACAGAGCAACTTGAACACTGAAGCTTTCTTT. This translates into CASRQSNLNTEAFF.

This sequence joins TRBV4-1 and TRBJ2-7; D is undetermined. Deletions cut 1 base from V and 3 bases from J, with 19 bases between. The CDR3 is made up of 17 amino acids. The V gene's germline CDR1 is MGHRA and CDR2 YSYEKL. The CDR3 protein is CASSQAPSPVSGYEQYF. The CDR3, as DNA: TGCGCCAGCAGCCAAGCCCCCAGTCCAGTCTCAGGCTACGAGCAGTACTTC.

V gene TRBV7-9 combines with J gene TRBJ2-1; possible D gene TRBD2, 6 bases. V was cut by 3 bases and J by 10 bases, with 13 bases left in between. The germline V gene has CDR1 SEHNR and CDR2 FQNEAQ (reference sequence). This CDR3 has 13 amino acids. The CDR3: CASSLVLGSEQFF. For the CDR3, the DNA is TGTGCCAGCAGCTTGGTGCTCGGGAGCGAGCAGTTCTTC.

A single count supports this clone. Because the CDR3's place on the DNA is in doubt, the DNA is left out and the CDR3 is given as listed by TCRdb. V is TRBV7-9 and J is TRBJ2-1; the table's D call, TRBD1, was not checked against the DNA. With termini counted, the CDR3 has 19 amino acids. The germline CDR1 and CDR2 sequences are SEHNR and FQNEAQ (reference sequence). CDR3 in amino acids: CASSLVLMFGPGGYNEQFF.

The DNA for the CDR3 is TGCGCCAGCAGCCGGGGAGATTCCTATGGCTACACCTTC. Its protein is CASSRGDSYGYTF. V is TRBV5-1 and J is TRBJ1-2; D is uncertain. This CDR3 has 13 amino acids. Trimming removed 4 bases from V and 4 bases from J, with 11 bases in between. Germline-derived CDR1 and CDR2 are SGHRS and YFSETQ.

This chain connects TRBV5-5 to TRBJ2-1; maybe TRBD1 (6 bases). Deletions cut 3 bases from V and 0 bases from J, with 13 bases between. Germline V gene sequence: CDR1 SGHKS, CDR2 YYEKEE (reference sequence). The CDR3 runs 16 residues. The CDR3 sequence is CASSSVGTSSYNEQFF. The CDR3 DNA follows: TGTGCCAGCAGCTCGGTTGGGACAAGCTCCTACAATGAGCAGTTCTTC.

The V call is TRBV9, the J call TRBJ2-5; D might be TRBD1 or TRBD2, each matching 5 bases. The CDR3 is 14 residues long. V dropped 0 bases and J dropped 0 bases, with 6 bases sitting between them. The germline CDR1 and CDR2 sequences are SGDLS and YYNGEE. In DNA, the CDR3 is TGTGCCAGCAGCGTAGGAGGGGACCAAGAGACCCAGTACTTC. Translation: CASSVGGDQETQYF.

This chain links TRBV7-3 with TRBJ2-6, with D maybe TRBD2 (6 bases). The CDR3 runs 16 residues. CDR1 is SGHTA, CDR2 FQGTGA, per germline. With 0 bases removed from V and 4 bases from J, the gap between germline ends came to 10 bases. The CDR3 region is CASSLTTGSGANVLTF. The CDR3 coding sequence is TGTGCCAGCAGCTTAACGACCGGGAGCGGGGCCAACGTCCTGACTTTC.

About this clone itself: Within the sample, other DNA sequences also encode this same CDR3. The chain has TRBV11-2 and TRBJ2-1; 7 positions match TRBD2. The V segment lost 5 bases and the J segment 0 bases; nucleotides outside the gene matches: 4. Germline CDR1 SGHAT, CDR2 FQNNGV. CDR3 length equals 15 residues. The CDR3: CASSPSGSSYNEQFF. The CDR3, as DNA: TGTGCCAGCAGCCCTAGCGGTAGCTCCTACAATGAGCAGTTCTTC.

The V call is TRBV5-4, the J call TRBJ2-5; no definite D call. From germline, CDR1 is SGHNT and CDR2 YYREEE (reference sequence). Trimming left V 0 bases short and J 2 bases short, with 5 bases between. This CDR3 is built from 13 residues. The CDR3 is CASSLVPQETQYF. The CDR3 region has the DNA TGTGCCAGCAGCTTGGTGCCACAAGAGACCCAGTACTTC. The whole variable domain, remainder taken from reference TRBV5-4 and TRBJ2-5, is ETGVTQSPTHLIKTRGQQVTLRCSSQSGHNTVSWYQQALGQGPQFIFQYYREEENGRGNFPPRFSGLQFPNYSSELNVNALELDDSALYLCASSLVPQETQYFGPGTRLLVL.

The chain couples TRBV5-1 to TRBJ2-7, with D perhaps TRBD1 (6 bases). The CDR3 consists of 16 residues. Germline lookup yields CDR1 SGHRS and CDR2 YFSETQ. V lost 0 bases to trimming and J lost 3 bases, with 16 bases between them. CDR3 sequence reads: CASSLDSQGKGYEQYF. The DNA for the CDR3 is TGCGCCAGCAGCTTGGATTCACAGGGAAAAGGCTACGAGCAGTACTTC.

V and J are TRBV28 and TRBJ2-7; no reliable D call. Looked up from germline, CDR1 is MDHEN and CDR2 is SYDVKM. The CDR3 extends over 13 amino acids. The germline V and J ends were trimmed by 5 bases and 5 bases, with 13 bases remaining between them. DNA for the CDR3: TGTGCCAGCAGTCCAATTATCCTGGACGAGCAGTACTTC. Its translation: CASSPIILDEQYF.

CDR3 amino acids: CASSLSGVSYEQYF. The CDR3 DNA follows: TGTGCCAGCAGTCTTAGCGGGGTCTCCTACGAGCAGTACTTC. V and J are TRBV6-6 and TRBJ2-7; 8 bases line up with TRBD2. The CDR3 length is 14 residues. Germline CDR1 is MNHNY and CDR2 is SVGAGI (reference sequence). The V segment lost 5 bases and the J segment 0 bases; nucleotides outside the gene matches: 3.

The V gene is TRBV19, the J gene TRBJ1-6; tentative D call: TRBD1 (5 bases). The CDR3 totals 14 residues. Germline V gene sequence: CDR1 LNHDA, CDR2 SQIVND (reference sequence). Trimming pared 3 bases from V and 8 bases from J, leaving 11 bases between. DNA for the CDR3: TGTGCCAGTAGTATGGAAGGGGATCATTCACCCCTCCACTTT. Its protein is CASSMEGDHSPLHF.

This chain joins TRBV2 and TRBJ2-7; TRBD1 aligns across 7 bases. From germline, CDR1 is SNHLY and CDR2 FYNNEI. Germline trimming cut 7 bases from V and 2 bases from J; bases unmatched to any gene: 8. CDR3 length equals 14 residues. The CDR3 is CASTRDSQTYEQYF. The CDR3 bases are TGTGCCAGCACCAGGGACAGTCAAACCTACGAGCAGTACTTC.